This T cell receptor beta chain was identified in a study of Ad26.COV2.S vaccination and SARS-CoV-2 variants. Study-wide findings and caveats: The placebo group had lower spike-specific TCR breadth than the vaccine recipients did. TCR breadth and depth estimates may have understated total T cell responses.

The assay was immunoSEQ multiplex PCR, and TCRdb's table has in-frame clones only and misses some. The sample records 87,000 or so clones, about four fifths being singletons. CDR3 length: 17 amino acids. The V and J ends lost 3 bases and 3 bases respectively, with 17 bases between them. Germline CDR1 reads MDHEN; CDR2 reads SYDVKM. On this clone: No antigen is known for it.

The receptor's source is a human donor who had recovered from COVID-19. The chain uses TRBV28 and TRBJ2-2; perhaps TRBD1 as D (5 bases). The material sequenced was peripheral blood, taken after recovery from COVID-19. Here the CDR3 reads CASSLGIRVRDTGELFF. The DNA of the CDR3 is TGTGCCAGCAGTTTGGGGATCAGGGTCCGGGACACCGGGGAGCTGTTTTTT.